The present T cell receptor (beta chain) was sequenced within a study of tumor-infiltrating lymphocytes in primary liver carcinoma. About the study: Sequenced samples came back with roughly 3.5 to 7.13 million productive TCRbeta reads, and the counts looked alike across tissue types. Overall study results and limits: It was tumor-adjacent and tumor-blood pairs that overlapped less than tumor region pairs did.

Unsorted bulk tissue (about 20-32 mg) underwent RNA and DNA co-extraction. Turning to this clonotype: The antigen is not known.

Production of TCR beta cDNA used roughly 500 ng total RNA together with a constant-region primer. A slightly modified ARM-PCR protocol with three nested multiplex PCR rounds produced these TCR beta libraries. TRBV1-TRBV30 forward primers and a C-beta reverse primer were used in the first two PCR rounds, which each ran for around 11 cycles. Each CDR3 protein is one row after TCRdb ran MiXCR on the multiplex PCR reads. The sample gives tens of thousands of distinct CDR3 sequences, 70% to 90% of which show up once; 35% is in the top ten. Trimming removed 7 bases from V and 2 bases from J, with 14 bases in between. Germline CDR1 KGHDR, CDR2 SFDVKD. The CDR3 extends over 15 amino acids.

This chain links TRBV24-1 with TRBJ2-1; possible D gene TRBD1, 5 bases. Sequencing was carried out using liver tumor tissue from sampling region 2. Regarding subset: tumor region T2, inferior pole. The receptor was isolated from a young woman with primary liver carcinoma and hepatitis B virus infection. CDR3 nucleotide sequence: TGTGCCACCAGGGGAAAGGACATGACCTACAATGAGCAGTTCTTC. Amino acids: CATRGKDMTYNEQFF.